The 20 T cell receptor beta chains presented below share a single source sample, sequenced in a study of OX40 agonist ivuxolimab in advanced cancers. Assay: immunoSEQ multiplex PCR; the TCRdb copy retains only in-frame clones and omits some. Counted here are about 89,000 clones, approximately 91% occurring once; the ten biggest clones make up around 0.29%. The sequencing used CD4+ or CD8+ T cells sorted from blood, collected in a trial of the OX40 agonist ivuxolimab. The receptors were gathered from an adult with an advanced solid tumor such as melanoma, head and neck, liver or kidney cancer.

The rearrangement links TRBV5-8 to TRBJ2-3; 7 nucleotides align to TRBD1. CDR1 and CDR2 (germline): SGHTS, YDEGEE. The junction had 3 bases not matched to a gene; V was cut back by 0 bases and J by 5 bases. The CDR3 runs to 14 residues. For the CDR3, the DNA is TGTGCCAGCAGCTTGGGACAGGGAAAAGATACGCAGTATTTT. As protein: CASSLGQGKDTQYF.

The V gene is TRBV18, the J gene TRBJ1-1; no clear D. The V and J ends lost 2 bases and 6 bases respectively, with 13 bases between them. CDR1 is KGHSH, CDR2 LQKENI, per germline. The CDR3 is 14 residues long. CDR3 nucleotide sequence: TGTGCCAGCTCACCAGGTGGCCCCAACGCTGAAGCTTTCTTT. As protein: CASSPGGPNAEAFF.

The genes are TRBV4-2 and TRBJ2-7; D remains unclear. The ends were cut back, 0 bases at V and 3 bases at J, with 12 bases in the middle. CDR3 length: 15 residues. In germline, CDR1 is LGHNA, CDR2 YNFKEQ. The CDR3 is CASSQEGTGIYEQYF. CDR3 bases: TGTGCCAGCAGCCAAGAGGGAACTGGAATCTACGAGCAGTACTTC.

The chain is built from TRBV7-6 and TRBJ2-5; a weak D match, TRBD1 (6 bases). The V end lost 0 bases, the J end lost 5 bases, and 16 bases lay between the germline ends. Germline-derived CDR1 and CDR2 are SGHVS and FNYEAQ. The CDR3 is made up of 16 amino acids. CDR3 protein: CASSLAPTGRGETQYF. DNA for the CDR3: TGTGCCAGCAGCTTAGCGCCTACAGGGCGAGGGGAGACCCAGTACTTC.

The CDR3: CASRSGTGSWDGYTF. The DNA of the CDR3 is TGTGCCAGCAGGTCCGGGACAGGGAGTTGGGATGGCTACACCTTC. The chain uses TRBV6-1 and TRBJ1-2; 9 nucleotides align to TRBD1. Germline V lookup: CDR1 MNHNS, CDR2 SASEGT. Unmatched junction bases numbered 11, after V lost 6 bases and J lost 6 bases. The CDR3 sequence is 15 residues long.

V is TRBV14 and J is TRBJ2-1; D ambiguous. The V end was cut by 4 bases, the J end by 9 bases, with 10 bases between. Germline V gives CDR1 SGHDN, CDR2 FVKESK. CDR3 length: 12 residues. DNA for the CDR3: TGTGCCAGCAGCCTGCAACTCCCTGAGCAGTTCTTC. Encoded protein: CASSLQLPEQFF. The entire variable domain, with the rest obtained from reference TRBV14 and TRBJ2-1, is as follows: EAGVTQFPSHSVIEKGQTVTLRCDPISGHDNLYWYRRVMGKEIKFLLHFVKESKQDESGMPNNRFLAERTGGTYSTLKVQPAELEDSGVYFCASSLQLPEQFFGPGTRLTVL.

As DNA, the CDR3 is TGTGCCAGCAGCTTGGCGGGGGGGTCCAATGAGCAGTTCTTC. The encoded protein is CASSLAGGSNEQFF. This chain uses TRBV5-4 with TRBJ2-1; TRBD2 aligns across 8 bases. The germline V gene has CDR1 SGHNT and CDR2 YYREEE (reference sequence). With 0 bases clipped from V and 6 bases from J, the junction kept 2 bases outside the gene matches. CDR3 length: 14 residues.

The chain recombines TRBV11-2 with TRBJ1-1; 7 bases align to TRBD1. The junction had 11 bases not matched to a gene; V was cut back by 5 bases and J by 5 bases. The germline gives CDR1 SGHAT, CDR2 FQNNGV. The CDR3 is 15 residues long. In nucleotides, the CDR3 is TGTGCCAGCAGCAAACCCGGGACAGAGGGTACTGAAGCTTTCTTT. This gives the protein CASSKPGTEGTEAFF.

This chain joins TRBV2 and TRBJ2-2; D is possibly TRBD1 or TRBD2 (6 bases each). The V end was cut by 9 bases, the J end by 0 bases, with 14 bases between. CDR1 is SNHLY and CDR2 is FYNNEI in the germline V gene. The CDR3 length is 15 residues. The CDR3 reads CARSRGASNTGELFF. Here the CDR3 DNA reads TGTGCCAGATCTAGGGGGGCTTCGAACACCGGGGAGCTGTTTTTT.

The CDR3 spells CASSSDRVGTDTQYF. The CDR3 nucleotides are TGTGCCAGCAGCTCTGACAGGGTTGGCACAGATACGCAGTATTTT. This rearrangement joins TRBV5-5 to TRBJ2-3; 7 bases fit TRBD1. Germline CDR1 is SGHKS and CDR2 is YYEKEE (reference sequence). Trimming took 3 bases from V and 1 from J; bases not matched to a gene: 5. This CDR3 region has 15 residues.

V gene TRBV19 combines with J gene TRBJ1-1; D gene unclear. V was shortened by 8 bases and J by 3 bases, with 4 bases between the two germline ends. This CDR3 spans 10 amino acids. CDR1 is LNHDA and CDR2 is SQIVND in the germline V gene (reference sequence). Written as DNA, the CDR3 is TGTGCCAGTGTGGACACTGAAGCTTTCTTT. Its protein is CASVDTEAFF.

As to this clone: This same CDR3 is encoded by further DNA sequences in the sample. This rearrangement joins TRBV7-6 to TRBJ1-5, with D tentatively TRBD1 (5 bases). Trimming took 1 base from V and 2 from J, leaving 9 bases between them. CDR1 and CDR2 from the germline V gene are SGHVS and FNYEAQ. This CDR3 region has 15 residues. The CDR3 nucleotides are TGTGCCAGCAGCTTAGGGGGAGGGGGCAATCAGCCCCAGCATTTT. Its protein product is CASSLGGGGNQPQHF.

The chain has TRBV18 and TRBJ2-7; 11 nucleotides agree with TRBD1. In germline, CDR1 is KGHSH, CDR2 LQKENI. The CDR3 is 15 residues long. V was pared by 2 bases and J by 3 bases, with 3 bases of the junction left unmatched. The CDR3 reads CASSPTGTGGYEQYF. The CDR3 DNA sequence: TGTGCCAGCTCACCAACCGGGACAGGGGGCTACGAGCAGTACTTC. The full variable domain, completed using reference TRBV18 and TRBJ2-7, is NAGVMQNPRHLVRRRGQEARLRCSPMKGHSHVYWYRQLPEEGLKFMVYLQKENIIDESGMPKERFSAEFPKEGPSILRIQQVVRGDSAAYFCASSPTGTGGYEQYFGPGTRLTVT.

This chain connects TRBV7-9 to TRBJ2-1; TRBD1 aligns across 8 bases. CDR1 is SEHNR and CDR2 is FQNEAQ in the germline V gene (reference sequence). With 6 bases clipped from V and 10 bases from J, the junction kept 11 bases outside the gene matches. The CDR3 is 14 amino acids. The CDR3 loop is CASSPGQGGQEQFF. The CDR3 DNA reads TGTGCCAGCAGTCCCGGACAGGGAGGACAAGAGCAGTTCTTC.

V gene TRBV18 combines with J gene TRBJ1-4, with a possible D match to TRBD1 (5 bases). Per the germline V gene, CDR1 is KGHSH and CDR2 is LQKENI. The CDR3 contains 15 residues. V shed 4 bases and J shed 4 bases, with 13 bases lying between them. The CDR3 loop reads CASSLRTRNNEKLFF. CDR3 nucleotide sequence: TGTGCCAGCTCACTTCGGACACGGAATAATGAAAAACTGTTTTTT.

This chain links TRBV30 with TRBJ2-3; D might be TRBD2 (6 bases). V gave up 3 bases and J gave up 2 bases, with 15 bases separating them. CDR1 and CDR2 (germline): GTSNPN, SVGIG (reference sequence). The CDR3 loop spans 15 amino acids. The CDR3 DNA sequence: TGTGCCTGGAGCGGGTTGGGGGGAAACACAGATACGCAGTATTTT. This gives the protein CAWSGLGGNTDTQYF. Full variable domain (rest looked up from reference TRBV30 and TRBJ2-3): SQTIHQWPATLVQPVGSPLSLECTVEGTSNPNLYWYRQAAGRGLQLLFYSVGIGQISSEVPQNLSASRPQDRQFILSSKKLLLSDSGFYLCAWSGLGGNTDTQYFGPGTRLTVL.

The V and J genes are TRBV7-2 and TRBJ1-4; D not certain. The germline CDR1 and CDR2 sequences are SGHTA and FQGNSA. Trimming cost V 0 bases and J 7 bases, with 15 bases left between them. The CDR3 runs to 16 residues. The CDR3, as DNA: TGTGCCAGCAGCTTAGCAGGCCTCACAAGAGGTGAAAAACTGTTTTTT. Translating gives CASSLAGLTRGEKLFF.

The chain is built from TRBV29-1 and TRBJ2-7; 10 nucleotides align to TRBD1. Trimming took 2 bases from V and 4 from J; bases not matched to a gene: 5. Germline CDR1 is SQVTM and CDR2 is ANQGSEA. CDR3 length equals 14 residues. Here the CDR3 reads CSVETTGGLYEQYF. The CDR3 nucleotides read TGCAGCGTTGAAACGACAGGGGGCCTGTACGAGCAGTACTTC.

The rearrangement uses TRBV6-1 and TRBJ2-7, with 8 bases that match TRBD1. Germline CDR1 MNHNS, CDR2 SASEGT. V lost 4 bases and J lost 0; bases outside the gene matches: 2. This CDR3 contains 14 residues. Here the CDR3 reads CASSVDRDSYEQYF. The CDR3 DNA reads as TGTGCCAGCAGTGTGGACAGGGACTCCTACGAGCAGTACTTC.

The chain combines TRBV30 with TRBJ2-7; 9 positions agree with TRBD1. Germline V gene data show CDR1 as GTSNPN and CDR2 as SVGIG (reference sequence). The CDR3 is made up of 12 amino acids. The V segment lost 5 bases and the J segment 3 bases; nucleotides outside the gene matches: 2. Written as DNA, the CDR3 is TGTGCCTGGCTGGACAGGGGCTACGAGCAGTACTTC. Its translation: CAWLDRGYEQYF. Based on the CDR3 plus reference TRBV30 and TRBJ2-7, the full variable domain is SQTIHQWPATLVQPVGSPLSLECTVEGTSNPNLYWYRQAAGRGLQLLFYSVGIGQISSEVPQNLSASRPQDRQFILSSKKLLLSDSGFYLCAWLDRGYEQYFGPGTRLTVT.